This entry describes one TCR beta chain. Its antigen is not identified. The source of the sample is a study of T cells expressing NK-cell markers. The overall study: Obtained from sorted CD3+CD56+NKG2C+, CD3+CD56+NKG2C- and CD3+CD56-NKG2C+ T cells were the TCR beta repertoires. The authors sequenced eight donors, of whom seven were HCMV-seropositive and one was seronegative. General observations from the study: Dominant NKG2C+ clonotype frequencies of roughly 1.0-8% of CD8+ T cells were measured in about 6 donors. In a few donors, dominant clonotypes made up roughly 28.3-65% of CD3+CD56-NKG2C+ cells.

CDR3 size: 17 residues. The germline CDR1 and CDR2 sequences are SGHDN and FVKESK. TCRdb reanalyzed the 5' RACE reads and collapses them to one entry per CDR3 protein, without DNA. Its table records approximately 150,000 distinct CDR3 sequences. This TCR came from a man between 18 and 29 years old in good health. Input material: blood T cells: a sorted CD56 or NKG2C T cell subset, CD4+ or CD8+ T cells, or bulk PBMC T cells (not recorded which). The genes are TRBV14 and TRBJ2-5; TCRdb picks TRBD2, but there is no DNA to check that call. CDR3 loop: CASSQRELAGVGETQYF.